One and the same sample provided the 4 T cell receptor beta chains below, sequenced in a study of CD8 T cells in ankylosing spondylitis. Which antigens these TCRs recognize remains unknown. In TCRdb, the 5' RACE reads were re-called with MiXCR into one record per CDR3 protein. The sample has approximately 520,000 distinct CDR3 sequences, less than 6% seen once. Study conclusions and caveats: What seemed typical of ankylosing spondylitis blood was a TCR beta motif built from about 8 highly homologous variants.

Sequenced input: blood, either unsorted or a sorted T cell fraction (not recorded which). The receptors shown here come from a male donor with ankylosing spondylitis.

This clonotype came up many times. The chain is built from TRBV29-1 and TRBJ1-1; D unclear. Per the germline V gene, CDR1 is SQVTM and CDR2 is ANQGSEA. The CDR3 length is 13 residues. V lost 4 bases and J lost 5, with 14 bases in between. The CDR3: CSVVVRVGTEAFF. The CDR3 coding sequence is TGCAGCGTTGTCGTTAGGGTGGGAACTGAAGCTTTCTTT.

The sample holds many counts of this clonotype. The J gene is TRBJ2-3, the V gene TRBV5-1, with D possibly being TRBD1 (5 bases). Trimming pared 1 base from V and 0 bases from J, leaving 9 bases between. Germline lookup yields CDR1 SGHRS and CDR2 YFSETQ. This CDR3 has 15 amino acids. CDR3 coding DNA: TGCGCCAGCAGCTTGCCCAGGGCTAGCACAGATACGCAGTATTTT. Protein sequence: CASSLPRASTDTQYF.

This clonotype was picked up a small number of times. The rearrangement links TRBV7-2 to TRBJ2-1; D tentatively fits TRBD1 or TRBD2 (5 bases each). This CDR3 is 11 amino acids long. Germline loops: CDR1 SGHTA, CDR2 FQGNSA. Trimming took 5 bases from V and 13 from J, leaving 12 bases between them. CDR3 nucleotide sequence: TGTGCCAGCAGCCAGGGCGGGTCCCAGTTCTTC. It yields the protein CASSQGGSQFF.

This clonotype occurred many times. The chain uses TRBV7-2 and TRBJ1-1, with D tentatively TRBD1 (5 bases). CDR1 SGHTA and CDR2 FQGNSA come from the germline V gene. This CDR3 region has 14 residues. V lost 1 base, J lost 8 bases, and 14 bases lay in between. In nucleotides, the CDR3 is TGTGCCAGCAGCTTAGAACGAGGGGCAGTAGAAGCTTTCTTT. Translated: CASSLERGAVEAFF.